This TCR beta chain was recovered during a study of regulatory T cells in long-lasting Graves disease. Findings and caveats of the study: Gene preferences differed: TRBV28, TRBJ1-2, TRBJ2-5 in persistent cases. Persistent Graves' disease cases displayed lower TCR diversity than newly diagnosed ones. Shared public clonotypes totalled roughly 2,500 in persistent patients, compared with about 930 in new patients.

The table lists this clonotype with many counts. Its antigen is not known. The V end lost 3 bases, the J end lost 2 bases, and 14 bases lay between the germline ends. From germline, CDR1 is SGHAT and CDR2 FQNNGV. The CDR3 has 16 residues. Noted time point: newly diagnosed GD, antithyroid drugs for less than 3 months. Researchers made the TCR library from RNA that was extracted from PBMCs. HTBI primers from iRepertoire and Arm-PCR of CDR3 regions yielded the TCR beta libraries. One entry per CDR3 protein, called by TCRdb with MiXCR from the multiplex PCR reads. The table has hundreds of thousands of distinct CDR3 sequences, less than 20% seen once.

The source was peripheral blood mononuclear cells (PBMCs), collected at new diagnosis, from a patient treated with antithyroid drugs. The sequence derives from a female donor with Graves disease. This chain joins TRBV11-2 and TRBJ2-1; the D is unclear. CDR3 in amino acids: CASSFSGGFTYNEQFF. CDR3 nucleotides: TGTGCCAGCAGCTTTTCTGGCGGCTTTACCTACAATGAGCAGTTCTTC. Together with reference TRBV11-2 and TRBJ2-1, the CDR3 gives the full variable domain: EAGVAQSPRYKIIEKRQSVAFWCNPISGHATLYWYQQILGQGPKLLIQFQNNGVVDDSQLPKDRFSAERLKGVDSTLKIQPAKLEDSAVYLCASSFSGGFTYNEQFFGPGTRLTVL.